This T cell receptor (beta chain) is drawn from a study of blood T cell repertoires in COVID-19 (dated by TCRdb to about 2020). A note on the overall study: Samples from collaborators originated in the United States, Italy and Spain and spanned both the acute and convalescent phases of COVID-19. The material from the prospective study consisted of cDNA or gDNA derived from T cells, B-cell-depleted T cells, or PBMCs. Deeply sampled blood TCRbeta repertoires from subjects exposed to, actively infected with, or recovered from COVID-19 were included in the dataset. The repertoires were released in a freely available public database meant as a resource for research on the immune response to SARS-CoV-2. The samples were drawn from the first 160 participants of the ongoing ImmuneRACE study and from some 1,300 subjects provided by 6 global collaborators. Nearly every sample came with metadata listing a de-identified subject ID, COVID-19 status, age in years and sex. Where available, HLA class I and class II types were obtained from metadata supplied by the sample provider rather than from assay-based typing. General conclusions and limits of the study: Clinical and demographic metadata were provided uncurated, with the amount varying by source and participant.

As to this clone: What this receptor recognizes is not known. Base qualities are not provided; no much larger clone lies one nucleotide away.

Taken from cysteine to phenylalanine, the CDR3 has 13 residues. Kept here is only the CDR3 DNA, which spans 39 bases and is read in frame from base 1. Via the germline V gene, CDR1 is KGHSH and CDR2 LQKENI. Clipping removes 5 bases from V and 3 bases from J, with 3 as the unmatched junction base count. Participants in the prospective study were enrolled through a virtual design, were aged roughly 18 to 90 years, and lived in some 24 United States geographic areas. Cohort assignment in the prospective study relied on participant-reported clinical history from a screening survey and a study questionnaire. A participant counted as exposed if, within 2 weeks of entering the study, that participant had been in contact with someone who had a PCR-confirmed or clinician-diagnosed COVID-19 case. In the prospective study, mobile phlebotomists collected whole blood, serum and a nasopharyngeal or oropharyngeal swab from each participant. Additional blood draws and questionnaires over an approximately 2-month period could optionally be provided by prospective study participants. Blood samples from the prospective study were shipped frozen or at room temperature prior to DNA extraction.

TCRbeta CDR3 regions were amplified from genomic DNA using the immunoSEQ Assay, a bias-controlled multiplex PCR. In the source study's methods: The number of nucleated cells in each sample was estimated from the amplification of reference gene primers within the assay. To quantify the absolute abundance of each unique TCRbeta CDR3 rearrangement, sequence reads were collapsed and filtered. Productive Simpson clonality was computed per sample as the square root of Simpson's diversity index over productive rearrangements. Not all clones reach the TCRdb copy of this immuneACCESS table, which keeps in-frame sequences only. Checked studies attribute under half of the gap to unresolved V genes and leave the rest unexplained. V, J and clone size derive from that table, while D and trimming were established from the DNA sequence. The sample table records nearly 300,000 clones; 89% of these occur just once. Together, the top ten hold roughly 2.9% of the sample.

The receptor comes from a woman between 45 and 65 years old who had been exposed to COVID-19. Material for sequencing was PBMCs or T cells enriched from blood (not recorded which). The chain uses TRBV18 and TRBJ1-2; TRBD1 matches 7 bases in the middle. CDR3 reads: CASSTDRDYGYTF. The DNA is as follows: TGTGCCAGCTCAACAGACAGGGACTATGGCTACACCTTC.